These 23 T cell receptor beta chains originate from one sample sequenced in a study of vaccination and CD4 T cells after COVID-19. Treatment specified: approximately 9-day PBMC culture with coronavirus spike peptide pools or control peptides (ViraFEST assay). Cultured CD4+ T-cell DNA underwent Oncomine TCR Beta short-read sequencing. TCRdb itself ran the PCR reads through MiXCR, one entry per CDR3 protein. Here the sample spans 15,000 to 20,000 distinct CDR3 sequences, about 63% being singletons. The antigens these receptors bind are not known. Material for sequencing was CD4+ T cells from blood, cultured in vitro. These receptors came from a human donor who had recovered from COVID-19.

The J gene is TRBJ2-3, the V gene TRBV6-2 or TRBV6-3; tentatively, D is TRBD2 (5 bases). V lost 7 bases, J lost 0 bases, and 11 bases lay in between. Germline-derived CDR1 and CDR2 are MNHEY and SVGEGT. This CDR3 has 14 amino acids. The CDR3 sequence: CASIARTSTDTQYF. In nucleotides, the CDR3 is TGTGCCAGCATTGCCCGGACTAGCACAGATACGCAGTATTTT.

This clonotype turned up a few times. This sequence joins TRBV11-2 and TRBJ2-7; TRBD1 matches at 9 bases. The junction had 8 bases not matched to a gene; V was cut back by 3 bases and J by 5 bases. Germline V gives CDR1 SGHAT, CDR2 FQNNGV. The CDR3 covers 15 residues. Here the CDR3 DNA reads TGTGCCAGCAGCTTGCGGACAGGGGCTCATGACGAGCAGTACTTC. Protein sequence: CASSLRTGAHDEQYF. The full variable domain, with the rest looked up from reference TRBV11-2 and TRBJ2-7, is EAGVAQSPRYKIIEKRQSVAFWCNPISGHATLYWYQQILGQGPKLLIQFQNNGVVDDSQLPKDRFSAERLKGVDSTLKIQPAKLEDSAVYLCASSLRTGAHDEQYFGPGTRLTVT.

The V call is TRBV27, the J call TRBJ1-5; D is unclear. Per the germline V gene, CDR1 is MNHEY and CDR2 is SMNVEV (reference sequence). V lost 5 bases to trimming and J lost 7 bases, with 12 bases between them. This CDR3 is built from 13 residues. CDR3 protein: CASSPEGGQPQHF. DNA of the CDR3: TGTGCCAGCAGTCCCGAGGGTGGGCAGCCCCAGCATTTT.

This sequence joins TRBV4-3 and TRBJ2-7; TRBD2 agrees at 11 bases. CDR3 size: 15 residues. CDR1 and CDR2 from the germline V gene are LGHNA and YSLEER. The V gene end was trimmed by 5 bases and the J gene end by 3 bases; junction bases not matched to a gene: 6. As DNA, the CDR3 is TGCGCCAGCAGCACCCGACTAGCGGGGAACTACGAGCAGTACTTC. Amino acids: CASSTRLAGNYEQYF.

This chain uses TRBV20-1 with TRBJ1-6, with a weak D call TRBD1 (6 bases). The CDR3 consists of 15 residues. CDR1 and CDR2 (germline): DFQATT, SNEGSKA (reference sequence). Trimming shortened V by 3 bases and J by 7 bases, and 16 bases separated the two germline ends. This chain's CDR3 is CSARAQGGYNSPLHF. CDR3 nucleotides: TGCAGTGCTAGGGCACAGGGTGGTTACAATTCACCCCTCCACTTT.

CDR3 region: CASSASRTGRETQYF. DNA of the CDR3: TGTGCCAGCAGCGCTTCCAGGACAGGGCGAGAGACCCAGTACTTC. The J gene is TRBJ2-5, the V gene TRBV11-1; 8 bases map to TRBD1. CDR1 SGHAT and CDR2 FQDESV come from the germline V gene (reference sequence). Trimming took 5 bases from V and 4 from J; bases not matched to a gene: 9. The CDR3 runs 15 residues.

The table lists this clonotype with a few counts. This chain uses TRBV11-2 with TRBJ1-1; no reliable D call. Trimming pared 3 bases from V and 5 bases from J, leaving 7 bases between. This CDR3 comprises 12 residues. Germline assignment: CDR1 SGHAT and CDR2 FQNNGV. The CDR3: CASSLDLTEAFF. DNA for the CDR3: TGTGCCAGCAGCTTGGACTTGACTGAAGCTTTCTTT.

This clonotype was found once. This rearrangement joins TRBV12-3 or TRBV12-4 to TRBJ1-1; TRBD1 agrees at 7 bases. V dropped 6 bases and J dropped 2; count of bases not matched to a gene: 12. This CDR3 spans 16 amino acids. The CDR3: CASSRYPTGPNTEAFF. For the CDR3, the DNA is TGTGCCAGCAGCCGATACCCGACAGGGCCTAACACTGAAGCTTTCTTT.

The rearrangement links TRBV6-2 or TRBV6-3 to TRBJ1-2, with D uncertain. Trimming cost V 6 bases and J 3 bases, with 8 bases left between them. CDR3 length: 12 amino acids. Germline CDR1 MNHEY, CDR2 SVGEGT. In DNA form, the CDR3 reads TGTGCCAGCAGAGCGCAGCACTATGGCTACACCTTC. Translation gives CASRAQHYGYTF.

The chain links TRBV28 to TRBJ1-6, with 10 bases fitting TRBD1. Germline V gene lookup returns CDR1 MDHEN and CDR2 SYDVKM. The V and J ends lost 1 base and 6 bases, in that order; junction bases with no gene match: 6. The CDR3 totals 17 residues. The CDR3 region has the DNA TGTGCCAGCAGTTTATCCGGACAGGGGGAGACTAATTCACCCCTCCACTTT. This translates into CASSLSGQGETNSPLHF.

This sequence joins TRBV7-6 and TRBJ1-6, with TRBD1 identical over 7 bases. The CDR3 runs to 14 residues. Germline trimming cut 4 bases from V and 6 bases from J; bases unmatched to any gene: 3. The germline gives CDR1 SGHVS, CDR2 FNYEAQ. CDR3 protein: CASSSQGRNSPLHF. The CDR3 DNA follows: TGTGCCAGCAGCTCACAGGGGCGTAATTCACCCCTCCACTTT.

The gene calls are TRBV11-3 and TRBJ2-1; D possibly corresponds to TRBD1 (5 bases). Looked up from germline, CDR1 is SGHNT and CDR2 is YENEEA. Trimming stripped 1 base from V and 4 bases from J, with 14 bases between. The CDR3 loop spans 16 amino acids. The chain's CDR3 is CASSLGRGQAYNEQFF. The DNA of the CDR3 is TGTGCCAGCAGCTTAGGGCGAGGACAAGCATACAATGAGCAGTTCTTC.

This chain links TRBV20-1 with TRBJ2-1; TRBD2 matches at 7 bases. Germline CDR1 DFQATT, CDR2 SNEGSKA (reference sequence). J was trimmed by 0 bases and V by 3 bases; bases with no gene match: 8. The length of the CDR3 is 16 residues. CDR3 loop: CSASRKRGGSYNEQFF. DNA for the CDR3: TGCAGTGCTAGCCGCAAGCGGGGAGGCTCCTACAATGAGCAGTTCTTC.

The gene calls are TRBV10-1 and TRBJ2-3; 12 bases fit TRBD2. The CDR3 sequence is 16 residues long. Germline V gives CDR1 WNHNN, CDR2 SYGVQD (reference sequence). J was trimmed by 1 base and V by 6 bases; bases with no gene match: 5. The CDR3 region is CASSATSGGGTDTQYF. In nucleotides, the CDR3 is TGCGCCAGCAGCGCGACTAGCGGGGGTGGCACAGATACGCAGTATTTT.

The chain joins TRBV6-2 or TRBV6-3 to TRBJ2-7, with 10 bases identical to TRBD1. V lost 6 bases and J lost 3; bases outside the gene matches: 11. Per germline, CDR1 MNHEY and CDR2 SVGEGT. The CDR3 sequence is 16 residues long. The CDR3 reads CASSDIDRGRIYEQYF. The DNA for the CDR3 is TGTGCCAGCAGCGACATCGACAGGGGGCGCATCTACGAGCAGTACTTC.

This clonotype was seen a handful of times. The V and J genes are TRBV2 and TRBJ2-7; no definite D call. This CDR3 is built from 13 residues. Trimming shortened V by 6 bases and J by 6 bases, and 15 bases separated the two germline ends. The germline V gene encodes CDR1 SNHLY and CDR2 FYNNEI. The CDR3 region is CASSPYTGIEQYF. In nucleotides, the CDR3 is TGTGCCAGCAGCCCCTACACTGGTATCGAGCAGTACTTC.

The chain recombines TRBV11-2 with TRBJ2-5; no clear D. The CDR3 consists of 11 residues. V dropped 2 bases and J dropped 2 bases, with 0 bases sitting between them. The germline V gene encodes CDR1 SGHAT and CDR2 FQNNGV. The CDR3 region has the DNA TGTGCCAGCAGCTTACAAGAGACCCAGTACTTC. It encodes CASSLQETQYF.

The count of this clonotype is one. V is TRBV2 and J is TRBJ1-1; TRBD1 matches 7 bases. Germline V gives CDR1 SNHLY, CDR2 FYNNEI. Trimming took 4 bases from V and 1 from J; bases not matched to a gene: 9. This CDR3 is 16 amino acids long. CDR3 sequence: CASSVRTGGANTEAFF. CDR3 in DNA: TGTGCCAGCAGTGTGAGGACAGGAGGGGCGAACACTGAAGCTTTCTTT.

This clonotype has just a few counts. The chain carries TRBV24-1 and TRBJ2-5; TRBD2 agrees at 12 bases. The CDR3 has 18 amino acids. CDR1 is KGHDR, CDR2 SFDVKD, per germline. Losses at the gene ends were 6 bases for V and 1 base for J; bases not matched to a gene: 11. The CDR3, as DNA: TGTGCCACCAGTAAAAGACTAGCGGGAGAGGGGGCCCAAGAGACCCAGTACTTC. This codes for CATSKRLAGEGAQETQYF.

The gene calls are TRBV6-4 and TRBJ1-1; D is unresolved. This CDR3 has 15 amino acids. Germline assignment: CDR1 MRHNA and CDR2 SNTAGT. Trimming shortened V by 0 bases and J by 5 bases, and 13 bases separated the two germline ends. The CDR3 spells CASSDSSGGYTEAFF. The CDR3 region has the DNA TGTGCCAGCAGTGACTCTTCGGGTGGTTATACTGAAGCTTTCTTT.

This chain connects TRBV28 to TRBJ2-7; 9 bases map to TRBD1. This CDR3 is built from 15 residues. CDR1 and CDR2 from the germline V gene are MDHEN and SYDVKM. With 5 bases clipped from V and 4 bases from J, the junction kept 9 bases outside the gene matches. This CDR3 reads CASSVTQGAGYEQYF. The CDR3 DNA reads TGTGCCAGCAGTGTGACACAGGGGGCTGGTTACGAGCAGTACTTC.

The CDR3 DNA reads as TGCAGCGTTGGGGACAGGGGGATGAACACTGAAGCTTTCTTT. Protein: CSVGDRGMNTEAFF. The gene calls are TRBV29-1 and TRBJ1-1; 11 positions agree with TRBD1. CDR1 and CDR2 from the germline V gene are SQVTM and ANQGSEA. This CDR3 is built from 14 residues. Unmatched junction bases numbered 1, after V lost 4 bases and J lost 0 bases. The full variable domain, rest sourced from reference TRBV29-1 and TRBJ1-1, is SAVISQKPSRDICQRGTSLTIQCQVDSQVTMMFWYRQQPGQSLTLIATANQGSEATYESGFVIDKFPISRPNLTFSTLTVSNMSPEDSSIYLCSVGDRGMNTEAFFGQGTRLTVV.

The V and J genes are TRBV6-1 and TRBJ1-4; TRBD1 is a possible D gene (5 bases). Germline lookup yields CDR1 MNHNS and CDR2 SASEGT. Trimming removed 6 bases at V and 1 base at J, with 9 bases between. The CDR3 contains 14 residues. This CDR3 reads CASRRDGTNEKLFF. DNA of the CDR3: TGTGCCAGCAGACGGGACGGAACTAATGAAAAACTGTTTTTT.